These 30 T cell receptor beta chains came from one sample sequenced in a study of cytomegalovirus exposure and HLA in healthy donors. Primers for the PCR totalled 60 Vbeta and 13 Jbeta. Measured with immunoSEQ multiplex PCR; TCRdb has only the in-frame clones, and not every one. Of about 140,000 clones in the sample, about 80% are singletons; the top ten hold roughly 2.1%. The specimen was PBMCs. The receptors were sampled from a middle-aged woman in good health and CMV-seronegative.

This clone was seen a single time. The chain recombines TRBV28 with TRBJ2-3; 13 nucleotides match TRBD2. Germline CDR1 MDHEN, CDR2 SYDVKM. Germline trimming cut 5 bases from V and 5 bases from J; bases unmatched to any gene: 7. The CDR3 has 16 amino acids. CDR3 bases: TGTGCCAGCAGTGCTCCACTAGCGGGAGGGTTAGATACGCAGTATTTT. Residues: CASSAPLAGGLDTQYF.

The rearrangement links TRBV20-1 to TRBJ1-1; D is unclear. The germline V gene has CDR1 DFQATT and CDR2 SNEGSKA (reference sequence). The CDR3 totals 11 residues. The germline V and J ends were trimmed by 6 bases and 7 bases, with 12 bases remaining between them. This CDR3 is CSAAKMNEAFF. CDR3 in DNA: TGCAGTGCCGCGAAGATGAATGAAGCTTTCTTT.

The chain has TRBV6-6 and TRBJ2-1; 7 bases agree with TRBD2. The CDR3 runs 13 residues. V was clipped by 7 bases and J by 9 bases; unmatched bases: 9. CDR1 and CDR2 from the germline V gene are MNHNY and SVGAGI (reference sequence). In DNA, the CDR3 is TGTGCCAGCAACCCCGGGACTATTTTTGAGCAGTTCTTC. It is translated as CASNPGTIFEQFF.

The chain employs TRBV30 and TRBJ2-4, with 8 bases lining up with TRBD2. The length of the CDR3 is 13 residues. CDR1 is GTSNPN and CDR2 is SVGIG in the germline V gene (reference sequence). The trim removed 2 bases at V and 8 bases at J, leaving 5 bases unmatched. CDR3 sequence reads: CAWSTEREHIQYF. DNA for the CDR3: TGTGCCTGGAGTACTGAGCGGGAGCACATTCAGTACTTC.

The rearrangement joins TRBV4-3 to TRBJ1-2; D might be TRBD1 (6 bases). CDR3 size: 15 residues. The V end lost 4 bases, the J end lost 8 bases, and 20 bases lay between the germline ends. Germline V lookup: CDR1 LGHNA, CDR2 YSLEER. CDR3 coding DNA: TGCGCCAGCAGCCTTAACCGGGACATCACCCGCGGCTACACCTTC. Its translation: CASSLNRDITRGYTF.

The chain combines TRBV27 with TRBJ2-1; 9 positions match TRBD2. Trimming cost V 7 bases and J 6 bases; bases outside gene matches: 7. CDR3 length: 14 residues. Germline values: CDR1 MNHEY, CDR2 SMNVEV (reference sequence). The CDR3 reads CASNRLAALNEQFF. DNA of the CDR3: TGTGCCAGCAATCGACTAGCGGCCCTCAATGAGCAGTTCTTC.

J is TRBJ2-2 and V is TRBV5-1, with D possibly matching TRBD2 (6 bases). The germline gives CDR1 SGHRS, CDR2 YFSETQ. This CDR3 contains 13 residues. Trimming cost V 2 bases and J 5 bases, with 7 bases left between them. Written as DNA, the CDR3 is TGCGCCAGCAGCTTTGGAGGGACCGGGGAGCTGTTTTTT. Encoded protein: CASSFGGTGELFF.

This chain uses TRBV11-2 with TRBJ2-1, with 8 bases aligning to TRBD2. Germline V gives CDR1 SGHAT, CDR2 FQNNGV. The CDR3 consists of 15 residues. Trimming removed 1 base from V and 10 bases from J; junction bases left unmatched: 9. The CDR3 reads CASSLGPGRGGEQFF. The CDR3 DNA sequence: TGTGCCAGCAGCTTAGGGCCCGGGAGGGGGGGCGAGCAGTTCTTC.

This chain connects TRBV30 to TRBJ1-1; D might be TRBD1 (5 bases). Trimming stripped 3 bases from V and 0 bases from J, with 17 bases between. Germline V gives CDR1 GTSNPN, CDR2 SVGIG (reference sequence). CDR3 size: 16 residues. The CDR3: CAWSPFTGYMNTEAFF. The CDR3 nucleotides read TGTGCCTGGAGCCCCTTCACAGGTTACATGAACACTGAAGCTTTCTTT.

This clone was picked up one time. The rearrangement joins TRBV10-3 to TRBJ1-1, with 7 bases matching TRBD1. CDR3 size: 14 residues. Germline values: CDR1 ENHRY, CDR2 SYGVKD. The trim removed 5 bases at V and 0 bases at J, leaving 3 bases unmatched. This CDR3 is CAISQGQVNTEAFF. The CDR3 DNA sequence: TGTGCCATCAGTCAAGGACAGGTGAACACTGAAGCTTTCTTT.

This sequence joins TRBV2 and TRBJ1-2, with 7 bases that match TRBD1. CDR3 length: 17 residues. Germline CDR1 is SNHLY and CDR2 is FYNNEI. After removal of 6 bases from V and 3 bases from J, the junction contained 16 bases not matched to a gene. CDR3 DNA sequence: TGTGCCAGCAGGAGCCAGGGGGTTCGGTGGATATACTATGGCTACACCTTC. It codes for CASRSQGVRWIYYGYTF.

This chain joins TRBV5-4 and TRBJ1-4; D is uncertain. Germline V lookup: CDR1 SGHNT, CDR2 YYREEE (reference sequence). This CDR3 is built from 16 residues. The germline V and J ends were trimmed by 3 bases and 5 bases, with 17 bases remaining between them. In nucleotides, the CDR3 is TGTGCCAGCAGCTCTAAAACGGACGGCGGGAATGAAAAACTGTTTTTT. It is translated as CASSSKTDGGNEKLFF.

The chain is built from TRBV5-1 and TRBJ2-4; TRBD1 is a possible D gene (6 bases). Germline V gene data show CDR1 as SGHRS and CDR2 as YFSETQ. CDR3 length: 14 residues. Trimming pared 4 bases from V and 6 bases from J, leaving 14 bases between. Here the CDR3 reads CASSPRQESNIQYF. CDR3 sequence (DNA): TGCGCCAGCAGCCCAAGACAGGAGTCAAACATTCAGTACTTC.

The chain links TRBV11-2 to TRBJ2-1, with a weak D call TRBD2 (6 bases). The CDR3 runs 12 residues. Deletions cut 2 bases from V and 8 bases from J, with 7 bases between. Looked up from germline, CDR1 is SGHAT and CDR2 is FQNNGV. In DNA, the CDR3 is TGTGCCAGCAGCTTACGCGGGGATGAGCAGTTCTTC. Amino acid sequence: CASSLRGDEQFF.

This chain links TRBV7-3 with TRBJ2-7, with 7 bases that match TRBD1. V lost 5 bases, J lost 7 bases, and 8 bases stayed unmatched. The CDR3 totals 13 residues. Germline V gives CDR1 SGHTA, CDR2 FQGTGA. CDR3: CASSQTQGREQYF. The CDR3, as DNA: TGTGCCAGCAGCCAAACACAGGGGCGAGAGCAGTACTTC.

The V and J genes are TRBV9 and TRBJ1-2; 9 bases agree with TRBD1. V trimming: 6 bases; J trimming: 6 bases; junction bases outside the gene matches: 9. Germline CDR1 is SGDLS and CDR2 is YYNGEE. The CDR3 spans 14 residues. The CDR3 loop reads CASIPGQGGDGYTF. DNA for the CDR3: TGTGCCAGCATTCCGGGACAGGGCGGCGATGGCTACACCTTC.

V usage is TRBV7-9 and J usage is TRBJ2-3; 7 nucleotides agree with TRBD2. Looked up from germline, CDR1 is SEHNR and CDR2 is FQNEAQ (reference sequence). This CDR3 has 16 residues. V shed 2 bases and J 5 bases; nucleotides not matched to a gene: 10. The CDR3 sequence: CASSLSGGGPGDTQYF. In DNA form, the CDR3 reads TGTGCCAGCAGCTTAAGTGGGGGAGGGCCGGGAGATACGCAGTATTTT.

The CDR3 coding sequence is TGTGCCAGCAGCGTAGAAGGGGGTTTCAGGGAGACCCAGTACTTC. This encodes CASSVEGGFRETQYF. The chain combines TRBV9 with TRBJ2-5, with a tentative D call TRBD1 (6 bases). V gave up 0 bases and J gave up 5 bases, with 14 bases separating them. CDR1 is SGDLS and CDR2 is YYNGEE in the germline V gene. The CDR3 totals 15 residues.

The chain employs TRBV7-8 and TRBJ2-1; D may be TRBD2 (6 bases). The CDR3 length is 14 residues. Trimming took 5 bases from V and 5 from J, leaving 13 bases between them. Per germline, CDR1 SGHVS and CDR2 FQNEAQ. In nucleotides, the CDR3 is TGTGCCAGCAGCCCTCGGGACTTTCACAATGAGCAGTTCTTC. It yields the protein CASSPRDFHNEQFF.

V gene TRBV5-1 combines with J gene TRBJ2-7; 8 nucleotides line up with TRBD1. CDR1 and CDR2 from the germline V gene are SGHRS and YFSETQ. The CDR3 totals 14 residues. The ends lost 0 bases at V and 3 bases at J; junction bases unmatched: 2. CDR3 sequence (DNA): TGCGCCAGCAGCTTGGAAGGGACAGGCTACGAGCAGTACTTC. It specifies CASSLEGTGYEQYF.

This clone showed up just once. The chain combines TRBV5-4 with TRBJ2-7; 11 positions agree with TRBD2. The CDR3 spans 14 residues. V lost 3 bases to trimming and J lost 5 bases; unmatched junction nucleotides: 4. Germline CDR1 SGHNT, CDR2 YYREEE (reference sequence). CDR3 DNA sequence: TGTGCCAGCAGCTCAACTAGCGGGAGCAACGAGCAGTACTTC. Protein product: CASSSTSGSNEQYF.

The chain carries TRBV11-2 and TRBJ2-1; no clear D gene. The ends were cut back, 3 bases at V and 6 bases at J, with 9 bases in the middle. CDR3 length: 13 residues. CDR1 SGHAT and CDR2 FQNNGV come from the germline V gene. The chain's CDR3 is CASSLGRVNEQFF. As DNA, the CDR3 is TGTGCCAGCAGCTTGGGCCGAGTCAATGAGCAGTTCTTC.

V is TRBV6-1 and J is TRBJ2-1; 9 positions match TRBD1. In germline, CDR1 is MNHNS, CDR2 SASEGT. This CDR3 has 14 amino acids. J lost 5 bases, V lost 10 bases, and 9 bases had no gene match. CDR3 DNA: TGTGCCACCGCGCTACAGGGGGCCGACAATGAGCAGTTCTTC. It codes for CATALQGADNEQFF.

V gene TRBV28 combines with J gene TRBJ2-5; possibly TRBD1 for D (5 bases). CDR1 and CDR2 from the germline V gene are MDHEN and SYDVKM. V was pared by 5 bases and J by 0 bases, with 31 bases between. This CDR3 is built from 21 residues. CDR3 residues: CASSPDRDQKLLNLYQETQYF. CDR3 in DNA: TGTGCCAGCAGTCCCGACAGAGACCAAAAACTACTCAATCTGTACCAAGAGACCCAGTACTTC. The full variable domain, completed using reference TRBV28 and TRBJ2-5, is DVKVTQSSRYLVKRTGEKVFLECVQDMDHENMFWYRQDPGLGLRLIYFSYDVKMKEKGDIPEGYSVSREKKERFSLILESASTNQTSMYLCASSPDRDQKLLNLYQETQYFGPGTRLLVL.

This clone was seen more than once but under ten times. Other DNA sequences in the sample encode the same CDR3. The CDR3 is CASSPPGSTDTQYF. CDR3 DNA: TGCGCCAGCAGCCCCCCAGGGTCGACAGATACGCAGTATTTT. This chain connects TRBV5-1 to TRBJ2-3; D may be TRBD1 (5 bases). The V gene's germline CDR1 is SGHRS and CDR2 YFSETQ. CDR3 size: 14 residues. Trimming pared 4 bases from V and 3 bases from J, leaving 12 bases between.

The gene calls are TRBV7-2 and TRBJ2-1; possible D gene TRBD2, 5 bases. The CDR3 runs 16 residues. Trimming stripped 4 bases from V and 0 bases from J, with 13 bases between. Germline V lookup: CDR1 SGHTA, CDR2 FQGNSA. The CDR3 spells CASSSPLAPSYNEQFF. The CDR3 nucleotides are TGTGCCAGCAGCTCCCCCTTAGCGCCCTCCTACAATGAGCAGTTCTTC. Complete variable domain (other parts from reference TRBV7-2 and TRBJ2-1): GAGVSQSPSNKVTEKGKDVELRCDPISGHTALYWYRQSLGQGLEFLIYFQGNSAPDKSGLPSDRFSAERTGGSVSTLTIQRTQQEDSAVYLCASSSPLAPSYNEQFFGPGTRLTVL.

This chain connects TRBV28 to TRBJ2-1; 15 bases agree with TRBD2. V lost 3 bases and J lost 9; bases outside the gene matches: 3. The CDR3 has 15 amino acids. Germline V lookup: CDR1 MDHEN, CDR2 SYDVKM. CDR3 loop: CASSLGGLAGGEQFF. The CDR3, as DNA: TGTGCCAGCAGTTTGGGGGGACTAGCGGGAGGTGAGCAGTTCTTC.

The sample holds a few counts of this clone. The chain employs TRBV7-3 and TRBJ2-1; TRBD2 aligns across 9 bases. CDR1 is SGHTA and CDR2 is FQGTGA in the germline V gene. This CDR3 contains 15 residues. J lost 10 bases, V lost 2 bases, and 9 bases had no gene match. CDR3 nucleotides: TGTGCCAGCAGCTTAGTCCTAGCGGGACCTCAGGAGCAGTTCTTC. Encoded protein: CASSLVLAGPQEQFF.

The chain has TRBV19 and TRBJ2-2; 9 bases fit TRBD1. The CDR3 extends over 16 amino acids. V shed 5 bases, J shed 8 bases, and the junction held 12 bases outside the gene matches. Germline V gene lookup returns CDR1 LNHDA and CDR2 SQIVND (reference sequence). The CDR3 reads CASSLTGGAIRGELFF. The DNA of the CDR3 is TGTGCCAGTAGTCTTACAGGGGGCGCGATCAGGGGGGAGCTGTTTTTT.

This chain connects TRBV5-1 to TRBJ1-1; 9 nucleotides align to TRBD1. Germline assignment: CDR1 SGHRS and CDR2 YFSETQ. The CDR3 loop spans 17 amino acids. V lost 0 bases and J lost 2; bases outside the gene matches: 8. The CDR3 protein is CASSLDTGGARNTEAFF. The CDR3 DNA sequence: TGCGCCAGCAGCTTGGACACAGGGGGCGCCCGCAACACTGAAGCTTTCTTT.